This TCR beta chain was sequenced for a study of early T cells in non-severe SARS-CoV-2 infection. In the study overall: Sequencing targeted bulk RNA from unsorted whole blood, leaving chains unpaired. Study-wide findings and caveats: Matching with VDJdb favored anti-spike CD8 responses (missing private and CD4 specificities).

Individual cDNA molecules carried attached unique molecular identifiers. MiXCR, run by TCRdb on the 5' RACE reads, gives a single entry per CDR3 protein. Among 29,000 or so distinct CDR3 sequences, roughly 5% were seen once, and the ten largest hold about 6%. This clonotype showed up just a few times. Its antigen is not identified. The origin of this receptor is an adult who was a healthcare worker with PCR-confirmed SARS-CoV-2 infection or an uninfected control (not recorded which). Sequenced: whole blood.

Here the CDR3 reads CASSWDRENTEAFF. The CDR3 DNA is TGTGCCAGCAGTTGGGACAGGGAGAACACTGAAGCTTTCTTT. The V and J genes are TRBV7-9 and TRBJ1-1; TRBD1 agrees at 9 bases. Germline CDR1 is SEHNR and CDR2 is FQNEAQ (reference sequence). Losses at the gene ends were 6 bases for V and 1 base for J; bases not matched to a gene: 3. CDR3 length: 14 residues.